The T cell receptor (beta chain) under discussion was sequenced for a study of cytomegalovirus exposure and HLA in healthy donors. The germline CDR1 and CDR2 sequences are MDHEN and SYDVKM. The CDR3 runs to 15 residues. V dropped 4 bases and J dropped 4; count of bases not matched to a gene: 4. A word on this clone: Its antigen is unknown.

This PCR relied on a set of 60 Vbeta primers and 13 Jbeta primers. Sequenced by immunoSEQ multiplex PCR; TCRdb stores in-frame clones only, minus some. Here the sample spans some 140,000 clones, around 67% being singletons. Study-level points and caveats: Sequencing likely caused a cluster of highly shared sequence variants.

The sample taken for sequencing was PBMCs. The chain is built from TRBV28 and TRBJ2-1, with TRBD2 matching over 10 bases. The sequence was collected from a young man in good health and CMV-seropositive. The chain's CDR3 is CASSSGLAFYNEQFF. CDR3 DNA: TGTGCCAGCAGTTCGGGACTAGCGTTTTACAATGAGCAGTTCTTC.